Sequencing of this T cell receptor (beta chain) was carried out in a study of CD8+ T cells in alopecia areata. For the study at large: The drug, oral tofacitinib, was given to treated patients at 5 to 10 mg twice daily.

Findings and caveats of the study: Sequencing of scalp samples also includes resident alphabeta T cells from normal skin. It was lesional scalp, especially alopecia totalis/universalis, that showed higher clonality than normal scalp.

To note about this clone: Its specificity is not known.

It was cDNA, reverse transcribed from extracted RNA, that served as the sequencing template. Profiled with immunoSEQ multiplex PCR; TCRdb holds only in-frame clones, not every one. The sample contains hundreds of thousands of clones, roughly two thirds of which appear only once. Looked up from germline, CDR1 is MNHEY and CDR2 is SVGAGI. Trimming took off 2 bases at V and 5 bases at J, with 4 bases between the two ends. The CDR3 totals 12 residues. Material: CD4+ T cells sorted from blood, obtained at week 0. This clonotype was obtained from a human donor with alopecia areata. The J gene is TRBJ2-1, the V gene TRBV6-5; the D is unclear. CDR3 sequence: CASSYRDNEQFF. The CDR3 nucleotides read TGTGCCAGCAGTTACAGGGACAATGAGCAGTTCTTC.